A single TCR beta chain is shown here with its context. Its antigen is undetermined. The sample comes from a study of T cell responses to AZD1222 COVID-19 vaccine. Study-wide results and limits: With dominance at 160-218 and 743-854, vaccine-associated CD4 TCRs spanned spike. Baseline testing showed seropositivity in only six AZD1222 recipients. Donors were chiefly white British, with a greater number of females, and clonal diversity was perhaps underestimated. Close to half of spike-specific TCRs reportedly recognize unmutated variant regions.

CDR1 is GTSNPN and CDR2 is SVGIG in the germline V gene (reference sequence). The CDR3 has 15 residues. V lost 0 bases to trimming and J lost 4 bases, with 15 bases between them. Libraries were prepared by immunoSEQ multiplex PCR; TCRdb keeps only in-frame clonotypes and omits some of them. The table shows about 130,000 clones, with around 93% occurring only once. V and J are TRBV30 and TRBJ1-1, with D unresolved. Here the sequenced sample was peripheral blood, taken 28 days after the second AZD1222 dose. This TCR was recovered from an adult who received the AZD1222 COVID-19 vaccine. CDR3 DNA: TGTGCCTGGAGTGTCCGGTCCCATCGGGTCACTGAAGCTTTCTTT. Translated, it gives CAWSVRSHRVTEAFF.